The 25 T cell receptor beta chains given below trace back to one sample, sequenced in a study of somatic mutations in cytotoxic T cells in rheumatoid arthritis. TCRdb's copy holds only in-frame clones and misses some; the assay was immunoSEQ multiplex PCR. This table holds about 20,000 clones, about three quarters found once. The sequencing sample was made of CD8+ T cells sorted from blood. All receptors derive from an adult with rheumatoid arthritis.

J is TRBJ2-7 and V is TRBV30; no reliable D call. Germline V gene lookup returns CDR1 GTSNPN and CDR2 SVGIG (reference sequence). The length of the CDR3 is 11 residues. V lost 7 bases to trimming and J lost 3 bases, with 10 bases between them. The CDR3 DNA is TGTGCCTCCCAGACCAGCTACGAGCAGTACTTC. This codes for CASQTSYEQYF.

With respect to this clone: Other DNA variants within this sample encode the same CDR3. The gene calls are TRBV2 and TRBJ2-3; the match to TRBD2 covers 11 bases. This CDR3 spans 16 amino acids. The germline V gene has CDR1 SNHLY and CDR2 FYNNEI. V dropped 3 bases and J dropped 2; count of bases not matched to a gene: 4. The DNA of the CDR3 is TGTGCCAGCAGTGAGCTAGCGGGAGGTTCCACAGATACGCAGTATTTT. Residues: CASSELAGGSTDTQYF.

This clone appeared a few times. The CDR3 reads CASSPASNTEAFF. The DNA for the CDR3 is TGTGCCAGTAGTCCGGCCTCGAACACTGAAGCTTTCTTT. The chain is built from TRBV19 and TRBJ1-1; D remains ambiguous. Trimming took 5 bases from V and 1 from J, leaving 8 bases between them. Germline V gene lookup returns CDR1 LNHDA and CDR2 SQIVND (reference sequence). The CDR3 length is 13 residues. Based on the CDR3 plus reference TRBV19 and TRBJ1-1, the full variable domain is DGGITQSPKYLFRKEGQNVTLSCEQNLNHDAMYWYRQDPGQGLRLIYYSQIVNDFQKGDIAEGYSVSREKKESFPLTVTSAQKNPTAFYLCASSPASNTEAFFGQGTRLTVV.

CDR3 amino acids: CAISDRVSQPQHF. CDR3 in DNA: TGTGCCATCAGCGACAGGGTTTCCCAGCCCCAGCATTTT. V and J are TRBV10-3 and TRBJ1-5; 7 bases align to TRBD1. Trimming cost V 6 bases and J 7 bases; bases outside gene matches: 6. The CDR3 sequence is 13 residues long. CDR1 ENHRY and CDR2 SYGVKD come from the germline V gene.

The rearrangement joins TRBV6-6 to TRBJ1-6; D is uncertain. CDR1 MNHNY and CDR2 SVGAGI come from the germline V gene (reference sequence). Trimming cost V 6 bases and J 0 bases, with 6 bases left between them. This CDR3 is built from 14 residues. CDR3 nucleotide sequence: TGTGCCAGCAGAGAGAGCTCCTATAATTCACCCCTCCACTTT. It translates to CASRESSYNSPLHF.

This sequence joins TRBV27 and TRBJ2-2, with TRBD1 identical over 7 bases. This CDR3 has 15 residues. Germline V gene lookup returns CDR1 MNHEY and CDR2 SMNVEV (reference sequence). J lost 7 bases, V lost 0 bases, and 5 bases had no gene match. CDR3: CASSLSGGEGGELFF. In nucleotides, the CDR3 is TGTGCCAGCAGTTTATCAGGGGGCGAAGGCGGGGAGCTGTTTTTT.

The CDR3 loop is CSVPGDRGPEAFF. The CDR3 DNA follows: TGCAGCGTTCCAGGAGACAGGGGGCCTGAAGCTTTCTTT. The V and J genes are TRBV29-1 and TRBJ1-1; 10 nucleotides align to TRBD1. The germline V gene encodes CDR1 SQVTM and CDR2 ANQGSEA. Trimming at V came to 5 bases and at J to 6 bases, leaving 6 bases not matched to a gene. The CDR3 runs 13 residues. The complete variable domain, with remaining parts taken from reference TRBV29-1 and TRBJ1-1, reads SAVISQKPSRDICQRGTSLTIQCQVDSQVTMMFWYRQQPGQSLTLIATANQGSEATYESGFVIDKFPISRPNLTFSTLTVSNMSPEDSSIYLCSVPGDRGPEAFFGQGTRLTVV.

The genes are TRBV28 and TRBJ1-2; D is unresolved. V dropped 2 bases and J dropped 4 bases, with 8 bases sitting between them. The germline CDR1 and CDR2 sequences are MDHEN and SYDVKM. This CDR3 region has 13 residues. CDR3 loop: CASSLARSYGYTF. In DNA form, the CDR3 reads TGTGCCAGCAGTTTAGCCAGATCCTATGGCTACACCTTC.

In regard to this clone: The junction and the germline gene differ at one end; a read error may be behind it. The chain employs TRBV28 and TRBJ1-2, with 7 bases that match TRBD1. Germline assignment: CDR1 MDHEN and CDR2 SYDVKM. The CDR3 is 15 residues long. CDR3 in DNA: TGTGCCAGCACCCCGTCAGGGGGGCCTAACCATGGCTACACCTTC. This translates into CASTPSGGPNHGYTF.

V is TRBV10-2 and J is TRBJ1-6; possibly TRBD1 for D (6 bases). Per germline, CDR1 WSHSY and CDR2 SAAADI. The CDR3 length is 16 residues. V was cut by 2 bases and J by 5 bases, with 13 bases left in between. This CDR3 is CASSEGGRANNSPLHF. As DNA, the CDR3 is TGCGCCAGCAGTGAGGGGGGCAGGGCGAATAATTCACCCCTCCACTTT.

In DNA, the CDR3 is TGTGCCAGCAGTTACAGGGGGCAGAAACTGTTTTTT. Its protein product is CASSYRGQKLFF. V and J are TRBV27 and TRBJ1-4; 9 nucleotides match TRBD1. Unmatched junction bases numbered 2, after V lost 4 bases and J lost 11 bases. The CDR3 length is 12 residues. CDR1 MNHEY and CDR2 SMNVEV come from the germline V gene (reference sequence).

The chain recombines TRBV5-1 with TRBJ1-5; D ambiguous. CDR1 is SGHRS, CDR2 YFSETQ, per germline. V lost 6 bases to trimming and J lost 6 bases, with 19 bases between them. This CDR3 contains 15 residues. CDR3 DNA: TGCGCCAGCACCACTCGGGGTAGGGATTCTCAGCCCCAGCATTTT. Translating gives CASTTRGRDSQPQHF.

The chain recombines TRBV6-4 with TRBJ2-1; D is ambiguous. The CDR3 sequence is 12 residues long. Germline CDR1 is MRHNA and CDR2 is SNTAGT. V was cut by 2 bases and J by 7 bases, with 6 bases left in between. CDR3 in DNA: TGTGCCAGCAGTGACGGGCTTAATGAGCAGTTCTTC. Protein sequence: CASSDGLNEQFF.

The chain uses TRBV27 and TRBJ2-4; perhaps D is TRBD1 or TRBD2 (5 bases each). CDR1 is MNHEY, CDR2 SMNVEV, per germline (reference sequence). The CDR3 spans 15 residues. V was clipped by 8 bases and J by 1 base, with 15 bases between them. The DNA of the CDR3 is TGTGCCAGCCAGCAGGGTGGCGGGGCCAAAAACATTCAGTACTTC. Translated: CASQQGGGAKNIQYF.

The rearrangement uses TRBV5-6 and TRBJ1-3; 9 bases align to TRBD1. The CDR3 covers 17 residues. The germline V gene encodes CDR1 SGHDT and CDR2 YYEEEE. With V trimmed by 2 bases and J by 3 bases, 9 bases remained unmatched. In DNA form, the CDR3 reads TGTGCCAGCAGCTTCGGAACAGGGGGCTTGGGTGGAAACACCATATATTTT. It specifies CASSFGTGGLGGNTIYF.

The CDR3 reads CASSQDYDRGQGNTIYF. For the CDR3, the DNA is TGTGCCAGCAGCCAAGATTATGACAGGGGGCAAGGAAACACCATATATTTT. The chain couples TRBV14 to TRBJ1-3, with 10 bases identical to TRBD1. Unmatched junction bases numbered 6, after V lost 0 bases and J lost 4 bases. CDR1 and CDR2 from the germline V gene are SGHDN and FVKESK. This CDR3 is 17 amino acids long.

The rearrangement joins TRBV13 to TRBJ1-5, with a possible D match to TRBD1 (5 bases). Trimming removed 3 bases at V and 6 bases at J, with 9 bases between. The CDR3 extends over 13 amino acids. CDR1 and CDR2 from the germline V gene are PRHDT and FYEKMQ (reference sequence). For the CDR3, the DNA is TGTGCCAGCAGCTTGGGGGGGTTTCAGCCCCAGCATTTT. Residues: CASSLGGFQPQHF.

The chain combines TRBV27 with TRBJ2-7, with 11 bases fitting TRBD1. CDR1 MNHEY and CDR2 SMNVEV come from the germline V gene (reference sequence). The length of the CDR3 is 14 residues. The V segment lost 3 bases and the J segment 5 bases; nucleotides outside the gene matches: 3. The CDR3 coding sequence is TGTGCCAGCAGTTTGGGACAGGGGGGAAACGAGCAGTACTTC. It specifies CASSLGQGGNEQYF.

This clone was detected a few times. The rearrangement uses TRBV2 and TRBJ1-5; D perhaps matches TRBD1 (5 bases). This CDR3 has 14 amino acids. The ends were cut back, 8 bases at V and 3 bases at J, with 14 bases in the middle. The germline CDR1 and CDR2 sequences are SNHLY and FYNNEI. CDR3 sequence (DNA): TGTGCCAGCGCTGTCCCAGGGAACAATCAGCCCCAGCATTTT. Protein: CASAVPGNNQPQHF. Based on the CDR3 plus reference TRBV2 and TRBJ1-5, the full variable domain is EPEVTQTPSHQVTQMGQEVILRCVPISNHLYFYWYRQILGQKVEFLVSFYNNEISEKSEIFDDQFSVERPDGSNFTLKIRSTKLEDSAMYFCASAVPGNNQPQHFGDGTRLSIL.

The gene calls are TRBV29-1 and TRBJ2-7; 9 bases are a match to TRBD1. Germline CDR1 reads SQVTM; CDR2 reads ANQGSEA. The CDR3 contains 13 residues. Trimming took 6 bases from V and 0 from J; bases not matched to a gene: 3. CDR3 region: CSVGTGHSYEQYF. DNA for the CDR3: TGCAGCGTAGGGACAGGGCACTCCTACGAGCAGTACTTC.

The chain employs TRBV2 and TRBJ2-4; D assignment may be TRBD1 or TRBD2 (5 bases each). Trimming cost V 5 bases and J 0 bases, with 14 bases left between them. This CDR3 spans 16 amino acids. CDR1 SNHLY and CDR2 FYNNEI come from the germline V gene. For the CDR3, the DNA is TGTGCCAGCAGTTCGACAGAAGCGGTAGCCAAAAACATTCAGTACTTC. Its translation: CASSSTEAVAKNIQYF.

The chain couples TRBV5-5 to TRBJ2-7; D is undetermined. V lost 4 bases, J lost 4 bases, and 6 bases lay in between. The CDR3 is 11 amino acids. CDR1 is SGHKS and CDR2 is YYEKEE in the germline V gene (reference sequence). Written as DNA, the CDR3 is TGTGCCAGCAGCGACGAATACGAGCAGTACTTC. Translated, it gives CASSDEYEQYF.

This chain connects TRBV2 to TRBJ2-7; 7 bases map to TRBD1. Unmatched junction bases numbered 11, after V lost 7 bases and J lost 5 bases. The CDR3 runs to 14 residues. CDR1 SNHLY and CDR2 FYNNEI come from the germline V gene. The CDR3 sequence: CASTRQGLRDEQYF. In DNA form, the CDR3 reads TGTGCCAGCACCCGACAGGGCCTGAGGGACGAGCAGTACTTC.

The chain recombines TRBV27 with TRBJ2-3, with D maybe TRBD2 (5 bases). CDR1 and CDR2 from the germline V gene are MNHEY and SMNVEV (reference sequence). This CDR3 has 15 residues. V gave up 1 base and J gave up 6 bases, with 14 bases separating them. The DNA of the CDR3 is TGTGCCAGCAGTTTATTCGCTAGCTATTGGGATACGCAGTATTTT. This sequence encodes CASSLFASYWDTQYF.

V and J are TRBV28 and TRBJ2-1, with D uncertain. The CDR3 has 16 residues. The germline V gene encodes CDR1 MDHEN and CDR2 SYDVKM. Between the trimmed V and J ends, which lost 5 bases and 0 bases, there was a span of 14 bases. The CDR3 bases are TGTGCCAGCAGTCCCCCTCTTCTGAGCTCCTACAATGAGCAGTTCTTC. Encoded protein: CASSPPLLSSYNEQFF.